Below are 10 T cell receptor beta chains sequenced from a single sample in a study of shared clonotypes between healthy human individuals. Naive CD8 cells lacked CD45RO, underwent positive selection for CCR7 and left out terminally differentiated effector memory CD45RA+ cells. Data came from immunoSEQ multiplex PCR; TCRdb stores just in-frame clones and leaves some out. This table has more than 2 million clones, just under 95% appearing once. The sequenced sample was naive CD8+ T cells sorted from blood. Receptor source: a man between 18 and 35 years old in good health.

This chain connects TRBV5-4 to TRBJ2-7; TRBD1 matches at 7 bases. V was clipped by 5 bases and J by 5 bases; unmatched bases: 7. CDR1 SGHNT and CDR2 YYREEE come from the germline V gene (reference sequence). The CDR3 loop spans 13 amino acids. The CDR3 sequence is CASRGDSFHEQYF. CDR3 in DNA: TGTGCCAGCAGGGGGGACAGCTTCCACGAGCAGTACTTC.

This clone was detected only once. The chain carries TRBV13 and TRBJ1-2; tentative D call: TRBD1 (5 bases). The CDR3 is 16 amino acids. Germline lookup yields CDR1 PRHDT and CDR2 FYEKMQ (reference sequence). V gave up 5 bases and J gave up 5 bases, with 21 bases separating them. Here the CDR3 reads CASSLAGVEGFYGYTF. The CDR3 DNA reads TGTGCCAGCAGCCTCGCCGGGGTGGAGGGGTTTTATGGCTACACCTTC.

The chain is built from TRBV10-3 and TRBJ2-3, with TRBD2 matching 9 bases. CDR1 ENHRY and CDR2 SYGVKD come from the germline V gene. The J segment lost 2 bases and the V segment lost 4 bases, leaving 16 bases of the junction unmatched. This CDR3 has 19 amino acids. The DNA for the CDR3 is TGTGCCATCAGTGCTTTCCCCCTGGCTAGCGGGGAGACCACAGATACGCAGTATTTT. This sequence encodes CAISAFPLASGETTDTQYF.

The rearrangement links TRBV28 to TRBJ1-1; no clear D gene. Germline V gene sequence: CDR1 MDHEN, CDR2 SYDVKM. V gave up 9 bases and J gave up 1 base, with 24 bases separating them. CDR3 length: 17 residues. For the CDR3, the DNA is TGTGCCAGTCGTCCGGGCCTTTTTGAGTGGGGGAACACTGAAGCTTTCTTT. Its translation: CASRPGLFEWGNTEAFF.

This chain uses TRBV4-2 with TRBJ2-5, with 8 nucleotides matching TRBD2. The CDR3 sequence is 18 residues long. V lost 1 base to trimming and J lost 4 bases; unmatched junction nucleotides: 14. Germline V gene lookup returns CDR1 LGHNA and CDR2 YNFKEQ. The DNA for the CDR3 is TGTGCCAGCAGCCAAGTCTCGCAGCGGGAGTGGGGTCGAGAGACCCAGTACTTC. It yields the protein CASSQVSQREWGRETQYF.

The rearrangement links TRBV7-9 to TRBJ2-7; 9 bases match TRBD2. Germline CDR1 and CDR2: SEHNR and FQNEAQ (reference sequence). The V segment lost 5 bases and the J segment 3 bases; nucleotides outside the gene matches: 5. The CDR3 contains 14 residues. CDR3 sequence: CASSAGGRVYEQYF. The DNA for the CDR3 is TGTGCCAGCAGCGCGGGGGGGCGCGTCTACGAGCAGTACTTC.

This chain connects TRBV27 to TRBJ1-2; D is undetermined. Between the trimmed V and J ends, which lost 3 bases and 0 bases, there was a span of 8 bases. CDR1 and CDR2 (germline): MNHEY, SMNVEV (reference sequence). CDR3 size: 14 residues. CDR3 loop: CASSLILPNYGYTF. For the CDR3, the DNA is TGTGCCAGCAGTTTGATACTTCCTAACTATGGCTACACCTTC.

In regard to this clone: The sample carries other DNA sequences with the same CDR3. This rearrangement joins TRBV5-1 to TRBJ1-1; possibly TRBD1 for D (5 bases). Germline V gene lookup returns CDR1 SGHRS and CDR2 YFSETQ. Trimming stripped 5 bases from V and 5 bases from J, with 16 bases between. The CDR3 sequence is 14 residues long. The CDR3 loop reads CASSLDLGGTEAFF. CDR3 DNA sequence: TGCGCCAGCAGTCTGGACCTGGGGGGGACTGAAGCTTTCTTT.

The CDR3 reads CASSQGPPGGAGSYNEQFF. The CDR3 DNA reads TGCGCCAGCAGCCAAGGACCTCCGGGAGGAGCGGGGTCCTACAATGAGCAGTTCTTC. The chain uses TRBV4-1 and TRBJ2-1; 7 bases align to TRBD2. Germline V gene data show CDR1 as MGHRA and CDR2 as YSYEKL. V was clipped by 1 base and J by 1 base; unmatched bases: 13. The CDR3 sequence is 19 residues long.

Turning to this clone: This specimen includes other DNA sequences encoding the same CDR3. The chain couples TRBV27 to TRBJ2-5; maybe TRBD1 (5 bases). The ends were cut back, 2 bases at V and 5 bases at J, with 6 bases in the middle. Germline CDR1 is MNHEY and CDR2 is SMNVEV (reference sequence). The CDR3 sequence is 12 residues long. The DNA for the CDR3 is TGTGCCAGCAGTTTAGCAGGGGAGACCCAGTACTTC. Residues: CASSLAGETQYF.